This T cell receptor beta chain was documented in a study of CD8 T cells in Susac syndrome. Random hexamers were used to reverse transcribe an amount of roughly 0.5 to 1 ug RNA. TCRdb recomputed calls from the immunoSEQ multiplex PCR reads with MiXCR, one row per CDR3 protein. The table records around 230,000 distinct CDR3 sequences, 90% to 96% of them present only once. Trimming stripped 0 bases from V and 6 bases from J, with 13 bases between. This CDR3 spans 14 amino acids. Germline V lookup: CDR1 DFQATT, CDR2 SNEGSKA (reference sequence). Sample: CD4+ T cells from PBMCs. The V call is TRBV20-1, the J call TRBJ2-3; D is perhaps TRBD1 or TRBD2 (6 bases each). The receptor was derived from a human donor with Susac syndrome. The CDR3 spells CSARDSTGGDTQYF. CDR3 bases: TGCAGTGCTAGAGATAGTACCGGGGGCGATACGCAGTATTTT.